This passage covers 10 T cell receptor beta chains from one sample sequenced in a study of OX40 agonist ivuxolimab in advanced cancers. Assay used: immunoSEQ multiplex PCR; TCRdb lists only in-frame clones, some missing. This table holds tens of thousands of clones, roughly four fifths found once. The sample in question was CD4+ or CD8+ T cells sorted from blood, obtained in a trial of the OX40 agonist ivuxolimab. These receptors originate from an adult with an advanced solid tumor such as melanoma, head and neck, liver or kidney cancer.

The gene calls are TRBV28 and TRBJ2-5, with D perhaps TRBD1 (5 bases). Germline V CDR1 and CDR2: MDHEN, SYDVKM. The CDR3 loop spans 15 amino acids. V was cut by 1 base and J by 5 bases, with 14 bases left in between. As DNA, the CDR3 is TGTGCCAGCAGTTTATTGTCAGGGCTTAGGGAGACCCAGTACTTC. Its translation: CASSLLSGLRETQYF.

The chain joins TRBV27 to TRBJ2-4; possible D gene TRBD1, 6 bases. Germline-derived CDR1 and CDR2 are MNHEY and SMNVEV (reference sequence). The V gene lost 2 bases and the J gene lost 0 bases, with 11 bases spanning the gap. The CDR3 contains 16 residues. The CDR3, as DNA: TGTGCCAGCAGTTTAGGGACATCTTTAGCCAAAAACATTCAGTACTTC. Translating it yields CASSLGTSLAKNIQYF.

This chain joins TRBV18 and TRBJ2-2, with TRBD2 identical over 10 bases. CDR1 and CDR2 (germline): KGHSH, LQKENI. J gave up 2 bases and V 3 bases, and 12 bases lay outside the gene matches. The CDR3 has 19 residues. CDR3 sequence (DNA): TGTGCCAGCTCACCTACGCCAGCTAGCGGGGGACCAAACACCGGGGAGCTGTTTTTT. This translates into CASSPTPASGGPNTGELFF.

V gene TRBV28 combines with J gene TRBJ2-5, with 7 bases matching TRBD1. The CDR3 totals 15 residues. In germline, CDR1 is MDHEN, CDR2 SYDVKM. V was clipped by 2 bases and J by 6 bases; unmatched bases: 9. Here the CDR3 reads CASSLGRGRKKTQYF. The CDR3 nucleotides read TGTGCCAGCAGTTTAGGAAGGGGGCGAAAGAAGACCCAGTACTTC.

A word on this clone: The same CDR3 can be traced to other DNA sequences in this sample. The gene calls are TRBV7-9 and TRBJ1-5; D uncertain. V was pared by 1 base and J by 4 bases, with 5 bases between. This CDR3 has 13 residues. Germline loops: CDR1 SEHNR, CDR2 FQNEAQ (reference sequence). The CDR3, as DNA: TGTGCCAGCAGCTTAGTGGGGAATCAGCCCCAGCATTTT. This codes for CASSLVGNQPQHF.

The rearrangement links TRBV5-1 to TRBJ2-5; 10 bases are shared with TRBD2. The CDR3 is 19 residues long. V lost 4 bases and J lost 0; bases outside the gene matches: 15. CDR1 and CDR2 from the germline V gene are SGHRS and YFSETQ. The CDR3 here is CASSPRRTSGEMYQETQYF. The CDR3, as DNA: TGCGCCAGCAGCCCGCGGCGGACTAGCGGCGAAATGTACCAAGAGACCCAGTACTTC.

The rearrangement links TRBV27 to TRBJ2-2; D is ambiguous. This CDR3 has 15 amino acids. The germline gives CDR1 MNHEY, CDR2 SMNVEV (reference sequence). The V end was cut by 1 base, the J end by 3 bases, with 9 bases between. CDR3 coding DNA: TGTGCCAGCAGTTTATTTAAGGAATACACCGGGGAGCTGTTTTTT. This codes for CASSLFKEYTGELFF.

The rearrangement uses TRBV7-3 and TRBJ2-3; tentative D call: TRBD2 (5 bases). The CDR3 has 14 amino acids. Trimming removed 2 bases at V and 4 bases at J, with 10 bases between. Germline V lookup: CDR1 SGHTA, CDR2 FQGTGA. The CDR3 DNA is TGTGCCAGCAGCTTAGGTGGGAGCGCAGATACGCAGTATTTT. Translated: CASSLGGSADTQYF.

The V gene is TRBV7-9, the J gene TRBJ2-5; no reliable D call. V shed 3 bases and J shed 2 bases, with 13 bases lying between them. CDR3 length: 15 residues. Germline CDR1 SEHNR, CDR2 FQNEAQ (reference sequence). Here the CDR3 DNA reads TGTGCCAGCAGCTTTGGATACACTTCTCAAGAGACCCAGTACTTC. It yields the protein CASSFGYTSQETQYF.

The chain recombines TRBV30 with TRBJ2-1; possibly TRBD2 for D (5 bases). Deletions cut 2 bases from V and 8 bases from J, with 16 bases between. This CDR3 contains 14 residues. Germline CDR1 is GTSNPN and CDR2 is SVGIG (reference sequence). CDR3 coding DNA: TGTGCCTGGAGTAGGAAGGATTGGGGAGATGAGCAGTTCTTC. Translating it yields CAWSRKDWGDEQFF. The full variable domain, in which reference TRBV30 and TRBJ2-1 provide the parts outside the CDR3, is SQTIHQWPATLVQPVGSPLSLECTVEGTSNPNLYWYRQAAGRGLQLLFYSVGIGQISSEVPQNLSASRPQDRQFILSSKKLLLSDSGFYLCAWSRKDWGDEQFFGPGTRLTVL.